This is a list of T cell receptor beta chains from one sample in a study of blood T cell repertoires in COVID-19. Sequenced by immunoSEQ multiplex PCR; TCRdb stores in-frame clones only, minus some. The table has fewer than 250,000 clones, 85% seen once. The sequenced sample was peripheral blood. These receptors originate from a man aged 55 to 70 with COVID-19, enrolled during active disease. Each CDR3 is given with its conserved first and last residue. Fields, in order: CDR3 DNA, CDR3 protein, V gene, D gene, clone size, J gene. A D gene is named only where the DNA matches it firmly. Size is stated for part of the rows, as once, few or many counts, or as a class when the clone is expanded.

cdr3_nt: TGCGCCAGCAGCCACATGGACAGGATGAACACTGAAGCTTTCTTT
cdr3_aa: CASSHMDRMNTEAFF
v_call: TRBV5-1
d_call: TRBD1
clone_size: .
j_call: TRBJ1-1

cdr3_nt: TGTGCCAGCAGCCATATGGACAGACCTCCTAACTATGGCTACACCTTC
cdr3_aa: CASSHMDRPPNYGYTF
v_call: TRBV7-2
d_call: .
clone_size: .
j_call: TRBJ1-2

cdr3_nt: TGCAGCGTTCCAATAGTAAATGAGCAGTTCTTC
cdr3_aa: CSVPIVNEQFF
v_call: TRBV29-1
d_call: .
clone_size: .
j_call: TRBJ2-1

cdr3_nt: TGTGCCAGCAGTGGGGGAAGGGACAGGCCCTACGAGCAGTACTTC
cdr3_aa: CASSGGRDRPYEQYF
v_call: TRBV7-2
d_call: TRBD1
clone_size: .
j_call: TRBJ2-7

cdr3_nt: TGTGCCAGCAGCCCGGGACACCCTTACGAGCAGTACTTC
cdr3_aa: CASSPGHPYEQYF
v_call: TRBV5-8
d_call: .
clone_size: .
j_call: TRBJ2-7

cdr3_nt: TGTGCCAGCAGTTTCGGCAGGGTGCGTGAAAAACTGTTTTTT
cdr3_aa: CASSFGRVREKLFF
v_call: TRBV28
d_call: .
clone_size: few
j_call: TRBJ1-4

cdr3_nt: TGTGCCAGCAGCTTAGATTCAAGGGGATACTATGGCTACACCTTC
cdr3_aa: CASSLDSRGYYGYTF
v_call: TRBV7-2
d_call: .
clone_size: .
j_call: TRBJ1-2

cdr3_nt: TGTGCCAGCAGCCCACCGGGACAGGGGGCTTCCTCACCCCTCCACTTT
cdr3_aa: CASSPPGQGASSPLHF
v_call: TRBV14
d_call: TRBD1
clone_size: .
j_call: TRBJ1-6

cdr3_nt: TGTGCCAGCAGCCCTTATCCGGGACAGGGCCCCTACGAGCAGTACTTC
cdr3_aa: CASSPYPGQGPYEQYF
v_call: TRBV14
d_call: TRBD1
clone_size: .
j_call: TRBJ2-7

cdr3_nt: TGTGCCAGCTCACTAAAGCCCGGACAGGGTATGGTCTACGAGCAGTACTTC
cdr3_aa: CASSLKPGQGMVYEQYF
v_call: TRBV18
d_call: TRBD1
clone_size: .
j_call: TRBJ2-7

cdr3_nt: TGTGCCAGCAGCGTAGACCCGGCAGGTGAAGCTTTCTTT
cdr3_aa: CASSVDPAGEAFF
v_call: TRBV9
d_call: .
clone_size: .
j_call: TRBJ1-1

cdr3_nt: TGTGCCAGCAGCTTAGCCCTCAGGGGGCGCGACTATGGCTACACCTTC
cdr3_aa: CASSLALRGRDYGYTF
v_call: TRBV7-2
d_call: TRBD1
clone_size: once
j_call: TRBJ1-2

cdr3_nt: TGTGCCAGCAGTGGACAGAATCAAGAGACCCAGTACTTC
cdr3_aa: CASSGQNQETQYF
v_call: TRBV25-1
d_call: .
clone_size: .
j_call: TRBJ2-5

cdr3_nt: TGTGCTAGCAGGGGGCAACCCACAGATACGCAGTATTTT
cdr3_aa: CASRGQPTDTQYF
v_call: TRBV19
d_call: TRBD1
clone_size: .
j_call: TRBJ2-3

cdr3_nt: TGTGCCAGCAGCCCCCGGGAGGGTCCATATGGCTACACCTTC
cdr3_aa: CASSPREGPYGYTF
v_call: TRBV7-2
d_call: .
clone_size: .
j_call: TRBJ1-2

cdr3_nt: TGCAGCGCCGGGACAGGGTCAGGCTACGGCTACACCTTC
cdr3_aa: CSAGTGSGYGYTF
v_call: TRBV29-1
d_call: TRBD1
clone_size: .
j_call: TRBJ1-2

cdr3_nt: TGCGCCAGCATGGCGGGAGGAACAGATACGCAGTATTTT
cdr3_aa: CASMAGGTDTQYF
v_call: TRBV5-1
d_call: TRBD2
clone_size: .
j_call: TRBJ2-3

cdr3_nt: TGTGCCAGCAGCTTGGAACAATTCCAAGAGACCCAGTACTTC
cdr3_aa: CASSLEQFQETQYF
v_call: TRBV5-4
d_call: .
clone_size: few
j_call: TRBJ2-5

cdr3_nt: TGTGCCAGCAGGGGGCAGGGGGCGCAACAAGAGACCCAGTACTTC
cdr3_aa: CASRGQGAQQETQYF
v_call: TRBV27
d_call: TRBD1
clone_size: .
j_call: TRBJ2-5

cdr3_nt: TGTGCCACTAAGGGACAGGGCGGAGGCGGGGAGCTGTTTTTT
cdr3_aa: CATKGQGGGGELFF
v_call: TRBV6-5
d_call: TRBD1
clone_size: .
j_call: TRBJ2-2

cdr3_nt: TGTGCCAGCAGTTCTAAGGGGGCAGGGGGAAACACCATATATTTT
cdr3_aa: CASSSKGAGGNTIYF
v_call: TRBV27
d_call: TRBD1
clone_size: .
j_call: TRBJ1-3

cdr3_nt: TGTGCCAGCAGACACAGGGTTAACTATGGCTACACCTTC
cdr3_aa: CASRHRVNYGYTF
v_call: TRBV28
d_call: .
clone_size: .
j_call: TRBJ1-2

cdr3_nt: TGTGCCAGCAGTGCTGGGACAGGGACTGGAAACACCATATATTTT
cdr3_aa: CASSAGTGTGNTIYF
v_call: TRBV28
d_call: TRBD1
clone_size: .
j_call: TRBJ1-3

cdr3_nt: TGTGCCAGCAGCTTGGGACAGGGGGCAGGAATGAACACTGAAGCTTTCTTT
cdr3_aa: CASSLGQGAGMNTEAFF
v_call: TRBV5-4
d_call: TRBD1
clone_size: few
j_call: TRBJ1-1

cdr3_nt: TGTGCCAGCAGTCTAACGGGGGTGCGAACTGAAGCTTTCTTT
cdr3_aa: CASSLTGVRTEAFF
v_call: TRBV6-2/TRBV6-3
d_call: .
clone_size: .
j_call: TRBJ1-1

cdr3_nt: TGCAGCGTTGACGGGGGCTCCTACGAGCAGTACTTC
cdr3_aa: CSVDGGSYEQYF
v_call: TRBV29-1
d_call: .
clone_size: .
j_call: TRBJ2-7

cdr3_nt: TGTGCCAGCAGCTTAGAAAGACAAAACGAAGCTTTCTTT
cdr3_aa: CASSLERQNEAFF
v_call: TRBV7-9
d_call: .
clone_size: .
j_call: TRBJ1-1

cdr3_nt: TGTGCCAGCAGCTTGGTGGCTAGCGGCAATGAGCAGTTCTTC
cdr3_aa: CASSLVASGNEQFF
v_call: TRBV5-6
d_call: TRBD2
clone_size: .
j_call: TRBJ2-1

cdr3_nt: TGTGCCAGGGTCCGCGAAATAACCGGGGAGCTGTTTTTT
cdr3_aa: CARVREITGELFF
v_call: TRBV27
d_call: .
clone_size: .
j_call: TRBJ2-2

cdr3_nt: TGTGCCAGCAGCCATATCCCGGGGCAGGGGGCCGGTGGCTACACCTTC
cdr3_aa: CASSHIPGQGAGGYTF
v_call: TRBV14
d_call: TRBD1
clone_size: .
j_call: TRBJ1-2

cdr3_nt: TGTGCCAGCAGTTTGGACAGTTCGGGCAATTCACCCCTCCACTTT
cdr3_aa: CASSLDSSGNSPLHF
v_call: TRBV2
d_call: .
clone_size: .
j_call: TRBJ1-6

cdr3_nt: TGTGCCAGCAGTCCTTTTGAACATCACAATCAGCCCCAGCATTTT
cdr3_aa: CASSPFEHHNQPQHF
v_call: TRBV7-2
d_call: .
clone_size: once
j_call: TRBJ1-5

cdr3_nt: TGTGCCACCAGTGACTTGACAGGGGGGGAGAACACCGGGGAGCTGTTTTTT
cdr3_aa: CATSDLTGGENTGELFF
v_call: TRBV24-1
d_call: TRBD1
clone_size: .
j_call: TRBJ2-2